This T cell receptor beta chain was profiled in a study of tissue T cells after allogeneic stem cell transplantation. This clone qualifies as medium-sized. Mouse germline and gene names are used. Additional DNA sequences in this sample encode the identical CDR3. The repertoire was sequenced with immunoSEQ multiplex PCR; TCRdb's copy has only in-frame clones and lacks some. The profile covers a few thousand clones, with about a third appearing a single time and 6.7% taken by the ten largest. Time point in this sample: mouse harvest day 14 after allogeneic transplant. Mouse grafts combined 10^7 T-cell-depleted bone marrow cells with 10^6 splenic CD5+ T cells. The sample consisted of skin. The TCR sequence derives from a female BALB/c mouse given C57BL/6 T cells with graft-versus-host disease after an allogeneic hematopoietic cell transplant.

CDR3 sequence reads: CASSLQGNTEVFF. CDR3 DNA, as far as it was read: TGTGCCAGCAGTCTCCAGGGGAACACAGAAGTCTTC. V usage is TRBV26 and J usage is TRBJ1-1; a possible D gene is TRBD1 (5 bases). Sequencing ends 1 residue short of the CDR3 end; the germline J gene provides the rest. CDR1 and CDR2 from the germline V gene are KGHPV and FQNQEV (reference sequence). V was trimmed by 3 bases and J by 1 base, leaving 6 bases between them. The CDR3 consists of 13 residues.